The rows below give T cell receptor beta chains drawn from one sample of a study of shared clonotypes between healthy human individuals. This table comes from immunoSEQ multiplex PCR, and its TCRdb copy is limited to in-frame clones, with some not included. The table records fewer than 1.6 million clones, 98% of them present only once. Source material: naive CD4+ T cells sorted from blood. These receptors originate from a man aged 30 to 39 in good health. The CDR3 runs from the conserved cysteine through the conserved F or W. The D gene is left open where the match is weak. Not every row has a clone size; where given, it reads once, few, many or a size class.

CDR3nt: TGTGCCAGCAGCGTTGGGGGCGTCAAAAACATTCAGTACTTC; CDR3aa: CASSVGGVKNIQYF; d_gene: NA; v_gene: TRBV9; abundance: NA; j_gene: TRBJ2-4; len: 14
CDR3nt: TGTGCCAGCAGCTTAACACAACCTATGCAACTCCACTCCACAGATACGCAGTATTTT; CDR3aa: CASSLTQPMQLHSTDTQYF; d_gene: NA; v_gene: TRBV7-3; abundance: NA; j_gene: TRBJ2-3; len: 19
CDR3nt: TGCAGCGTTCGGGGTCAGAACACTGAAGCTTTCTTT; CDR3aa: CSVRGQNTEAFF; d_gene: NA; v_gene: TRBV29-1; abundance: NA; j_gene: TRBJ1-1; len: 12
CDR3nt: TGTGCCAGCAGCCAAGATCGAGGGCCAATTACTGGAAACACCATATATTTT; CDR3aa: CASSQDRGPITGNTIYF; d_gene: NA; v_gene: TRBV14; abundance: NA; j_gene: TRBJ1-3; len: 17
CDR3nt: TGTGCCAGCAGCGAGTTACAGAAAGTGAACACTGAAGCTTTCTTT; CDR3aa: CASSELQKVNTEAFF; d_gene: NA; v_gene: TRBV7-3; abundance: NA; j_gene: TRBJ1-1; len: 15
CDR3nt: TGTGCCAGCACTACGGGGGTCTTCTACGAGCAGTACTTC; CDR3aa: CASTTGVFYEQYF; d_gene: NA; v_gene: TRBV6-6; abundance: once; j_gene: TRBJ2-7; len: 13
CDR3nt: TGTGCCAGCAGTTATCGGACAGGGAACGTCGAGCAGTACTTC; CDR3aa: CASSYRTGNVEQYF; d_gene: TRBD1; v_gene: TRBV7-2; abundance: NA; j_gene: TRBJ2-7; len: 14
CDR3nt: TGTGCCAGCAGCCTAGGACTAGCGGGAGTCCAAGAGACCCAGTACTTC; CDR3aa: CASSLGLAGVQETQYF; d_gene: TRBD2; v_gene: TRBV11-3; abundance: NA; j_gene: TRBJ2-5; len: 16
CDR3nt: TGCGCCAGCAGCTTGGCCGCAGGGCGGGACACCGGGGAGCTGTTTTTT; CDR3aa: CASSLAAGRDTGELFF; d_gene: NA; v_gene: TRBV5-1; abundance: NA; j_gene: TRBJ2-2; len: 16
CDR3nt: TGTGCCAGCAGTACCGGACAGGGAAGTATGCAGCCCCAGCATTTT; CDR3aa: CASSTGQGSMQPQHF; d_gene: TRBD1; v_gene: TRBV7-2; abundance: NA; j_gene: TRBJ1-5; len: 15
CDR3nt: TGCGCCAGCAGCTTGAATGGCGGGAGGGCCCTTGATGAGCAGTTCTTC; CDR3aa: CASSLNGGRALDEQFF; d_gene: TRBD2; v_gene: TRBV5-1; abundance: NA; j_gene: TRBJ2-1; len: 16
CDR3nt: TGTGCCAGCAGCGTAGGTAGTAGCGGGAGAAACTACGAGCAGTACTTC; CDR3aa: CASSVGSSGRNYEQYF; d_gene: TRBD2; v_gene: TRBV9; abundance: NA; j_gene: TRBJ2-7; len: 16
CDR3nt: TGCAGCGTGGCTACAGGTAGCAATCAGCCCCAGCATTTT; CDR3aa: CSVATGSNQPQHF; d_gene: NA; v_gene: TRBV29-1; abundance: NA; j_gene: TRBJ1-5; len: 13
CDR3nt: TGTGCCATCAGTGAGTCTTTGGGACTCTTGAACACCGGGGAGCTGTTTTTT; CDR3aa: CAISESLGLLNTGELFF; d_gene: NA; v_gene: TRBV10-3; abundance: NA; j_gene: TRBJ2-2; len: 17
CDR3nt: TGCGCCAGCAGCCAAACTGGGGGACAGCCTAACTATGGCTACACCTTC; CDR3aa: CASSQTGGQPNYGYTF; d_gene: TRBD1; v_gene: TRBV4-1; abundance: NA; j_gene: TRBJ1-2; len: 16
CDR3nt: TGTGCCAGCAGCTTGTTGGGACAGGGGGTTCCCTACGAGCAGTACTTC; CDR3aa: CASSLLGQGVPYEQYF; d_gene: TRBD1; v_gene: TRBV11-2; abundance: NA; j_gene: TRBJ2-7; len: 16
CDR3nt: TGTGCCAGCAACCGGGACAGTATCAATGCGGAGCAGTTCTTC; CDR3aa: CASNRDSINAEQFF; d_gene: TRBD1; v_gene: TRBV6-6; abundance: NA; j_gene: TRBJ2-1; len: 14
CDR3nt: TGTGCCAGCAGCAAACAAAGTGGGGGACAGTTATACAATGAGCAGTTCTTC; CDR3aa: CASSKQSGGQLYNEQFF; d_gene: NA; v_gene: TRBV21-1; abundance: NA; j_gene: TRBJ2-1; len: 17
CDR3nt: TGTGCCAGCAGAATAAGAACCTCCCCCGCCACCGGGGAGCTGTTTTTT; CDR3aa: CASRIRTSPATGELFF; d_gene: NA; v_gene: TRBV27; abundance: NA; j_gene: TRBJ2-2; len: 16
CDR3nt: TGTGCCAGCAGACAGTACTCTGGGGCCAACGTCCTGACTTTC; CDR3aa: CASRQYSGANVLTF; d_gene: NA; v_gene: TRBV2; abundance: NA; j_gene: TRBJ2-6; len: 14
CDR3nt: TGTGCCAGCAGCAGGCAGGGGGCCTCCTACAATGAGCAGTTCTTC; CDR3aa: CASSRQGASYNEQFF; d_gene: TRBD1; v_gene: TRBV6-4; abundance: NA; j_gene: TRBJ2-1; len: 15
CDR3nt: TGTGCCAGCAGCCCATTAGGTACTGAAGCTTTCTTT; CDR3aa: CASSPLGTEAFF; d_gene: NA; v_gene: TRBV28; abundance: NA; j_gene: TRBJ1-1; len: 12
CDR3nt: TGTGCCACCAGCAGAACGGACAGGGGGCAGACGTACGAGCAGTACTTC; CDR3aa: CATSRTDRGQTYEQYF; d_gene: TRBD1; v_gene: TRBV15; abundance: NA; j_gene: TRBJ2-7; len: 16
CDR3nt: TGTGCCAGCAGTCCCCTCTCCCCGGGACTAGCGGAAGAGACCCAGTACTTC; CDR3aa: CASSPLSPGLAEETQYF; d_gene: TRBD2; v_gene: TRBV28; abundance: once; j_gene: TRBJ2-5; len: 17
CDR3nt: TGTGCCAGCTCACCCGTTGAGAACACTGAAGCTTTCTTT; CDR3aa: CASSPVENTEAFF; d_gene: NA; v_gene: TRBV18; abundance: NA; j_gene: TRBJ1-1; len: 13
CDR3nt: TGCGCCAGCAGCTTGTGGCAGGGACAAGAGACCCAGTACTTC; CDR3aa: CASSLWQGQETQYF; d_gene: NA; v_gene: TRBV5-1; abundance: once; j_gene: TRBJ2-5; len: 14
CDR3nt: TGTGCCAGCACAGGCTCGAACACTGAAGCTTTCTTT; CDR3aa: CASTGSNTEAFF; d_gene: NA; v_gene: TRBV2; abundance: NA; j_gene: TRBJ1-1; len: 12
CDR3nt: TGTGCCAGTAGTATTTTGGCGGGAGGCCGCTCTGGGGCCAACGTCCTGACTTTC; CDR3aa: CASSILAGGRSGANVLTF; d_gene: TRBD2; v_gene: TRBV19; abundance: NA; j_gene: TRBJ2-6; len: 18
CDR3nt: TGCGCCAGCAGCTTGGGACAGGGAGACACCATATATTTT; CDR3aa: CASSLGQGDTIYF; d_gene: TRBD1; v_gene: TRBV5-1; abundance: NA; j_gene: TRBJ1-3; len: 13
CDR3nt: TGTGCCAGCCGTTTGATCCCTCACCATGAGCAGTTCTTC; CDR3aa: CASRLIPHHEQFF; d_gene: NA; v_gene: TRBV2; abundance: NA; j_gene: TRBJ2-1; len: 13
CDR3nt: TGTGCCACCAGTGCCGGGACTAGCGGTCTGAAGGTGGTGACCCAGTACTTC; CDR3aa: CATSAGTSGLKVVTQYF; d_gene: TRBD2; v_gene: TRBV15; abundance: NA; j_gene: TRBJ2-5; len: 17
CDR3nt: TGTGCCAGCAGTTACCAGGGGACAGCCGCCTCCGAGCAGTACTTC; CDR3aa: CASSYQGTAASEQYF; d_gene: TRBD1; v_gene: TRBV6-5; abundance: NA; j_gene: TRBJ2-7; len: 15
CDR3nt: TGCAGTAAAATGAGCACAGATACGCAGTATTTT; CDR3aa: CSKMSTDTQYF; d_gene: NA; v_gene: TRBV29-1; abundance: NA; j_gene: TRBJ2-3; len: 11
CDR3nt: TGTGCCAGCAGTGCCGGGACAGGGGGCGCAGGAGCTTTCTTT; CDR3aa: CASSAGTGGAGAFF; d_gene: TRBD1; v_gene: TRBV9; abundance: NA; j_gene: TRBJ1-1; len: 14
CDR3nt: TGTGCCAGCAGTTCCCTGACGGGCTCCCCCGAGTGGGGCTACACCTTC; CDR3aa: CASSSLTGSPEWGYTF; d_gene: NA; v_gene: TRBV6-5; abundance: NA; j_gene: TRBJ1-2; len: 16
CDR3nt: TGCAGCGTTGTACAGGGGGCCGGTGCTCAGTTCTTC; CDR3aa: CSVVQGAGAQFF; d_gene: TRBD1; v_gene: TRBV29-1; abundance: once; j_gene: TRBJ2-1; len: 12
CDR3nt: TGTGCCAGCAGCTTATCTGGGACTAGCGCGGCGAATGAGCAGTTCTTC; CDR3aa: CASSLSGTSAANEQFF; d_gene: TRBD2; v_gene: TRBV7-6; abundance: once; j_gene: TRBJ2-1; len: 16
CDR3nt: TGTGCCAGCAGTTTATTCCTCGCAGGGGGAAACCAGCCCCAGCATTTT; CDR3aa: CASSLFLAGGNQPQHF; d_gene: TRBD1; v_gene: TRBV28; abundance: once; j_gene: TRBJ1-5; len: 16
CDR3nt: TGTGCCAGCAGCTTTGTCCGGGGACAGGGGGTCCGTCAGCCCCAGCATTTT; CDR3aa: CASSFVRGQGVRQPQHF; d_gene: TRBD1; v_gene: TRBV11-3; abundance: NA; j_gene: TRBJ1-5; len: 17
CDR3nt: TGTGCTAGTGGTCAGGGAGATACGCAGTATTTT; CDR3aa: CASGQGDTQYF; d_gene: NA; v_gene: TRBV12-5; abundance: NA; j_gene: TRBJ2-3; len: 11
CDR3nt: TGTGCCTTAGACAGGACAAAAACCGGGGAGCTGTTTTTT; CDR3aa: CALDRTKTGELFF; d_gene: NA; v_gene: TRBV30; abundance: NA; j_gene: TRBJ2-2; len: 13
CDR3nt: TGTGCCAGCAGTGGCTATGGCTACACCTTC; CDR3aa: CASSGYGYTF; d_gene: NA; v_gene: TRBV28; abundance: NA; j_gene: TRBJ1-2; len: 10
CDR3nt: TGTGCCAGCAGTTTACTACAGGGGGACTACGAGCAGTACTTC; CDR3aa: CASSLLQGDYEQYF; d_gene: TRBD1; v_gene: TRBV28; abundance: once; j_gene: TRBJ2-7; len: 14
CDR3nt: TGTGCCAGCAGCTTAGGAAGCCAGGGAAACGAGCAGTACTTC; CDR3aa: CASSLGSQGNEQYF; d_gene: NA; v_gene: TRBV11-2; abundance: NA; j_gene: TRBJ2-7; len: 14
CDR3nt: TGTGCCAGCAGCAACGGACTAGGAGGGCTCTACGAGCAGTACTTC; CDR3aa: CASSNGLGGLYEQYF; d_gene: TRBD2; v_gene: TRBV11-2; abundance: NA; j_gene: TRBJ2-7; len: 15
CDR3nt: TGCGCCAGCAGCTTGGCGGCGGGGAACACTGAAGCTTTCTTT; CDR3aa: CASSLAAGNTEAFF; d_gene: NA; v_gene: TRBV5-1; abundance: once; j_gene: TRBJ1-1; len: 14
CDR3nt: TGTGCCAGCAGCTCAAAACAGGGAGAAGATACGCAGTATTTT; CDR3aa: CASSSKQGEDTQYF; d_gene: NA; v_gene: TRBV7-6; abundance: NA; j_gene: TRBJ2-3; len: 14
CDR3nt: TGTGCCAGCAGCGTCGGGGAGAACTATGGCTACACCTTC; CDR3aa: CASSVGENYGYTF; d_gene: NA; v_gene: TRBV9; abundance: NA; j_gene: TRBJ1-2; len: 13
CDR3nt: TGTGCCAGCAGACGGACAGGGAGGGATGAGCAGTTCTTC; CDR3aa: CASRRTGRDEQFF; d_gene: NA; v_gene: TRBV6-4; abundance: NA; j_gene: TRBJ2-1; len: 13
CDR3nt: TGTGCCAGCAGCCCCGGACAGTACAATGAGCAGTTCTTC; CDR3aa: CASSPGQYNEQFF; d_gene: NA; v_gene: TRBV7-9; abundance: few; j_gene: TRBJ2-1; len: 13
CDR3nt: TGCAGCGTTGCCAGCGGGCCCTCCCCGGAGCAGTACTTC; CDR3aa: CSVASGPSPEQYF; d_gene: NA; v_gene: TRBV29-1; abundance: NA; j_gene: TRBJ2-7; len: 13
CDR3nt: TGTGCCAGCAGTTACTCCGGACAGGGGATCTATGAGCAGTTCTTC; CDR3aa: CASSYSGQGIYEQFF; d_gene: TRBD1; v_gene: TRBV6-5; abundance: NA; j_gene: TRBJ2-1; len: 15